This T cell receptor (beta chain) stems from a study of control samples from healthy donors and cancer patients. Repertoires were generated with immunoSEQ multiplex PCR, while TCRdb's copy carries only in-frame clones and drops some. The sample has 2,800 or so clones, about 94% seen once. The germline gives CDR1 LNHDA, CDR2 SQIVND (reference sequence). This CDR3 has 15 amino acids. The germline V and J ends were trimmed by 0 bases and 10 bases, with 16 bases remaining between them. Sequencing was performed on PBMCs. The source is a man aged 70 or older with lung cancer. V is TRBV19 and J is TRBJ2-1; a possible D gene is TRBD1 (5 bases). CDR3 residues: CASSIDFARVNEQFF. As DNA, the CDR3 is TGTGCCAGTAGTATAGATTTCGCCAGGGTAAACGAGCAGTTCTTC.